This T cell receptor beta chain was captured by sequencing in a study of CD8+ T cells in alopecia areata. The wider study: Administration of oral tofacitinib to treated patients was at 5 to 10 mg twice daily. A 6-month off-drug phase came after tofacitinib, which had lasted 6 to 18 months.

Investigators isolated RNA and reverse transcribed it into cDNA to act as the sequencing template. Libraries were prepared by immunoSEQ multiplex PCR; TCRdb keeps only in-frame clonotypes and omits some of them. The sample records 110,000 to 150,000 clones, roughly 61% being singletons. Sequencing was performed on CD4+ T cells sorted from blood, taken at week 0. The clonotype was recovered from a human donor with alopecia areata.

Here the CDR3 DNA reads TGCGCCAGCAGCTTGGATGGGACTATAACAGATACGCAGTATTTT. Translation: CASSLDGTITDTQYF. V usage is TRBV5-1 and J usage is TRBJ2-3, with 7 bases identical to TRBD2. V shed 0 bases, J shed 3 bases, and the junction held 4 bases outside the gene matches. The germline CDR1 and CDR2 sequences are SGHRS and YFSETQ. This CDR3 is 15 amino acids long.